The next 28 T cell receptor beta chains were all read from a single sample in a study of shared clonotypes between healthy human individuals. Sequencing used immunoSEQ multiplex PCR; TCRdb keeps in-frame clones, though not all of them. The data show more than 550,000 clones, less than 95% seen once. The sequencing input was memory CD8+ T cells from PBMCs. Subset indicated: CD45RO+ cells pooled with CCR7-negative TemRA cells. These receptors were obtained from a man aged 18 to 30 in good health. Some clones in this sample may be carry-over from other donors' samples.

The chain links TRBV27 to TRBJ2-1, with 10 bases aligning to TRBD2. The CDR3 loop spans 18 amino acids. The J segment lost 0 bases and the V segment lost 4 bases, leaving 9 bases of the junction unmatched. Germline loops: CDR1 MNHEY, CDR2 SMNVEV (reference sequence). CDR3 in DNA: TGTGCCAGCAGTTCCTATCGGACTAGCGGAGGCTCCTACAATGAGCAGTTCTTC. Its protein product is CASSSYRTSGGSYNEQFF.

The gene calls are TRBV11-2 and TRBJ2-7; 7 bases are a match to TRBD2. V dropped 4 bases and J dropped 6; count of bases not matched to a gene: 18. This CDR3 region has 17 residues. Germline assignment: CDR1 SGHAT and CDR2 FQNNGV. As DNA, the CDR3 is TGTGCCAGCAGCTCATCGCCGGAGGTGGGAGGGTTCCTCGAGCAGTACTTC. Its protein product is CASSSSPEVGGFLEQYF.

The chain is built from TRBV7-9 and TRBJ2-1; D call uncertain. The germline V and J ends were trimmed by 1 base and 0 bases, with 13 bases remaining between them. CDR3 length: 17 amino acids. Germline V gene sequence: CDR1 SEHNR, CDR2 FQNEAQ (reference sequence). CDR3 sequence (DNA): TGTGCCAGCAGCTTAGGGTCCATTTTGAGCTCCTACAATGAGCAGTTCTTC. Protein sequence: CASSLGSILSSYNEQFF.

This clone was detected only once. The genes are TRBV5-8 and TRBJ2-2, with a weak D call TRBD2 (6 bases). V lost 4 bases and J lost 1, with 17 bases in between. CDR3 length: 17 amino acids. From germline, CDR1 is SGHTS and CDR2 YDEGEE. The CDR3, as DNA: TGTGCCAGCAGCAGGGACTTGGTCCTCCTGAACACCGGGGAGCTGTTTTTT. This translates into CASSRDLVLLNTGELFF. Based on the CDR3 plus reference TRBV5-8 and TRBJ2-2, the full variable domain is EAGVTQSPTHLIKTRGQQATLRCSPISGHTSVYWYQQALGLGLQFLLWYDEGEERNRGNFPPRFSGRQFPNYSSELNVNALELEDSALYLCASSRDLVLLNTGELFFGEGSRLTVL.

The V gene is TRBV7-9, the J gene TRBJ2-2, with D tentatively TRBD2 (6 bases). V shed 4 bases and J shed 8 bases, with 11 bases lying between them. The CDR3 covers 13 residues. CDR1 SEHNR and CDR2 FQNEAQ come from the germline V gene (reference sequence). CDR3 DNA sequence: TGTGCCAGCAGCTCGAGGGAGGAGGGGGAGCTGTTTTTT. Its protein product is CASSSREEGELFF.

The chain links TRBV27 to TRBJ2-7; D might be TRBD1 (6 bases). The length of the CDR3 is 14 residues. V was shortened by 2 bases and J by 5 bases, with 13 bases between the two germline ends. Germline V gives CDR1 MNHEY, CDR2 SMNVEV (reference sequence). For the CDR3, the DNA is TGTGCCAGCAGTTTACGTACAGGGATCAACGAGCAGTACTTC. Encoded protein: CASSLRTGINEQYF.

This clone was observed a few times. This chain joins TRBV6-1 and TRBJ1-5, with 7 bases that match TRBD1. The CDR3 is 12 residues long. CDR1 and CDR2 (germline): MNHNS, SASEGT. V lost 4 bases, J lost 10 bases, and 4 bases stayed unmatched. CDR3 sequence reads: CASSGQGKPQHF. CDR3 DNA: TGTGCCAGCAGTGGACAGGGTAAACCCCAGCATTTT.

The genes are TRBV2 and TRBJ2-2, with 9 bases that match TRBD2. After removal of 2 bases from V and 6 bases from J, the junction contained 13 bases not matched to a gene. The CDR3 totals 18 residues. Germline assignment: CDR1 SNHLY and CDR2 FYNNEI. In DNA form, the CDR3 reads TGTGCCAGCAGTGAATCTTTGGGCGGGAGGGCCAATGCCGGGGAGCTGTTTTTT. Its translation: CASSESLGGRANAGELFF.

This clone was counted between two and nine times. CDR3 amino acids: CASSGSTTSDSSYEQYF. DNA for the CDR3: TGTGCCAGCAGCGGATCGACAACTAGCGATAGCTCCTACGAGCAGTACTTC. The chain carries TRBV21-1 and TRBJ2-7; the table's D call, TRBD2, was not checked against the DNA. TRBV21-1 is a pseudogene locus. The CDR3 is 17 residues long.

This sequence joins TRBV21-1 and TRBJ2-6; TRBD1 is the table's D call, not checked against the DNA. TRBV21-1 is shown as a pseudogene. This CDR3 has 16 residues. The CDR3 loop is CAGSPTGGPGANVLTF. CDR3 in DNA: TGTGCCGGCTCCCCTACAGGGGGTCCTGGGGCCAACGTCCTGACTTTC.

This clone was picked up a small number of times. The chain uses TRBV27 and TRBJ1-4; D unresolved. V lost 3 bases, J lost 4 bases, and 6 bases lay in between. Germline V lookup: CDR1 MNHEY, CDR2 SMNVEV (reference sequence). This CDR3 region has 13 residues. The CDR3 reads CASSLLLNEKLFF. The CDR3 DNA reads TGTGCCAGCAGTTTGCTCCTTAATGAAAAACTGTTTTTT.

This rearrangement joins TRBV28 to TRBJ2-7, with D possibly being TRBD2 (6 bases). Germline V CDR1 and CDR2: MDHEN, SYDVKM. The CDR3 consists of 14 residues. V was trimmed by 6 bases and J by 5 bases, leaving 17 bases between them. CDR3: CASRKWRVKDEQYF. In DNA, the CDR3 is TGTGCCAGCAGAAAATGGAGGGTTAAGGACGAGCAGTACTTC.

The chain is built from TRBV7-9 and TRBJ2-5; 7 bases map to TRBD1. The V gene end was trimmed by 4 bases and the J gene end by 3 bases; junction bases not matched to a gene: 5. The germline gives CDR1 SEHNR, CDR2 FQNEAQ (reference sequence). CDR3 length equals 14 residues. The CDR3 DNA follows: TGTGCCAGCAGCTCCCGGGACAGAGAAGAGACCCAGTACTTC. Encoded protein: CASSSRDREETQYF.

The chain joins TRBV11-2 to TRBJ1-4, with unresolved D. Deletions cut 4 bases from V and 3 bases from J, with 12 bases between. CDR3 length: 15 residues. CDR1 is SGHAT and CDR2 is FQNNGV in the germline V gene. This CDR3 reads CASSSRHGANEKLFF. The CDR3, as DNA: TGTGCCAGCAGCTCCCGACACGGAGCTAATGAAAAACTGTTTTTT.

The rearrangement uses TRBV29-1 and TRBJ2-1; TRBD2 aligns across 7 bases. Germline assignment: CDR1 SQVTM and CDR2 ANQGSEA. The junction had 9 bases not matched to a gene; V was cut back by 3 bases and J by 4 bases. The CDR3 has 15 amino acids. CDR3 DNA sequence: TGCAGCGTTGAGGGGCTAGCGGTGTTTTACAATGAGCAGTTCTTC. This gives the protein CSVEGLAVFYNEQFF.

The chain is built from TRBV11-1 and TRBJ1-2; no clear D gene. The CDR3 covers 13 residues. Germline CDR1 is SGHAT and CDR2 is FQDESV (reference sequence). Trimming took 5 bases from V and 2 from J, leaving 9 bases between them. The CDR3 region is CASSPNGNYGYTF. CDR3 sequence (DNA): TGTGCCAGCAGCCCGAACGGCAACTATGGCTACACCTTC.

The V call is TRBV27, the J call TRBJ1-1; D may be TRBD1 (5 bases). CDR3 length equals 13 residues. V gave up 4 bases and J gave up 1 base, with 7 bases separating them. Germline CDR1 is MNHEY and CDR2 is SMNVEV (reference sequence). CDR3 protein: CASSSRENTEAFF. CDR3 coding DNA: TGTGCCAGCAGTTCCAGGGAGAACACTGAAGCTTTCTTT.

The chain links TRBV5-1 to TRBJ2-7; D ambiguous. Trimming removed 3 bases at V and 4 bases at J, with 11 bases between. Germline V gene lookup returns CDR1 SGHRS and CDR2 YFSETQ. The CDR3 loop spans 13 amino acids. CDR3 DNA sequence: TGCGCCAGCAGCTCGGATATTAGTTACGAGCAGTACTTC. Encoded protein: CASSSDISYEQYF.

The rearrangement links TRBV19 to TRBJ1-1; perhaps TRBD1 as D (6 bases). The ends were cut back, 4 bases at V and 7 bases at J, with 16 bases in the middle. Germline V gene sequence: CDR1 LNHDA, CDR2 SQIVND (reference sequence). The CDR3 consists of 14 residues. The chain's CDR3 is CASSNNGGGFEAFF. Written as DNA, the CDR3 is TGTGCCAGTAGTAATAATGGGGGGGGCTTTGAAGCTTTCTTT.

The V gene is TRBV19, the J gene TRBJ1-1, with D possibly being TRBD1 (5 bases). The CDR3 extends over 14 amino acids. V dropped 9 bases and J dropped 1 base, with 15 bases sitting between them. Per the germline V gene, CDR1 is LNHDA and CDR2 is SQIVND (reference sequence). In DNA form, the CDR3 reads TGTGCCAGCCAGATGGGACGGACGAACACTGAAGCTTTCTTT. Translation: CASQMGRTNTEAFF. Together with reference TRBV19 and TRBJ1-1, the CDR3 gives the full variable domain: DGGITQSPKYLFRKEGQNVTLSCEQNLNHDAMYWYRQDPGQGLRLIYYSQIVNDFQKGDIAEGYSVSREKKESFPLTVTSAQKNPTAFYLCASQMGRTNTEAFFGQGTRLTVV.

About this clone: Different DNA sequences within this sample yield the same CDR3. V is TRBV6-5 and J is TRBJ1-1, with TRBD1 identical over 7 bases. The CDR3 totals 14 residues. Germline-derived CDR1 and CDR2 are MNHEY and SVGAGI. V lost 2 bases to trimming and J lost 2 bases; unmatched junction nucleotides: 2. CDR3 amino acids: CASSYRGLNTEAFF. The CDR3 coding sequence is TGTGCCAGCAGTTACAGGGGGCTTAACACTGAAGCTTTCTTT.

The genes are TRBV28 and TRBJ2-1; D may be TRBD1 (7 bases). Trimming took off 5 bases at V and 2 bases at J, with 10 bases between the two ends. This CDR3 is 14 amino acids long. CDR1 and CDR2 (germline): MDHEN, SYDVKM. CDR3 bases: TGTGCCAGCAGTGGAGGGGGCCCCTACAATGAGCAGTTCTTC. It encodes CASSGGGPYNEQFF.

J is TRBJ2-1 and V is TRBV27; tentative D call: TRBD2 (5 bases). This CDR3 is built from 16 residues. Germline CDR1 MNHEY, CDR2 SMNVEV (reference sequence). The V end was cut by 6 bases, the J end by 0 bases, with 15 bases between. DNA for the CDR3: TGTGCCAGCAGCCTTTTCTCGGGGAGCTCCTACAATGAGCAGTTCTTC. Its protein is CASSLFSGSSYNEQFF.

This chain joins TRBV25-1 and TRBJ2-7; possibly TRBD1 for D (6 bases). The V gene lost 3 bases and the J gene lost 0 bases, with 12 bases spanning the gap. This CDR3 region has 15 residues. Germline-derived CDR1 and CDR2 are MGHDK and SYGVNS. DNA for the CDR3: TGTGCCAGCAGTGAGTGGGACACCGACTCCTACGAGCAGTACTTC. This gives the protein CASSEWDTDSYEQYF.

The chain recombines TRBV28 with TRBJ2-7; 7 bases are shared with TRBD2. Unmatched junction bases numbered 11, after V lost 5 bases and J lost 1 base. Per the germline V gene, CDR1 is MDHEN and CDR2 is SYDVKM. The CDR3 sequence is 16 residues long. CDR3 residues: CASSTRGSGYSYEQYF. Written as DNA, the CDR3 is TGTGCCAGCAGTACTCGGGGTAGCGGGTATTCCTACGAGCAGTACTTC.

The DNA of the CDR3 is TGTGCCACGCGCCGGGAGCTCGAAGAGACCCAGTACTTC. It yields the protein CATRRELEETQYF. The genes are TRBV10-3 and TRBJ2-5; the D gene is possibly TRBD2 (6 bases). The CDR3 is 13 amino acids. Germline CDR1 reads ENHRY; CDR2 reads SYGVKD. Trimming shortened V by 10 bases and J by 3 bases, and 15 bases separated the two germline ends.

The chain links TRBV28 to TRBJ1-5; TRBD1 might be the D (6 bases). The V gene lost 3 bases and the J gene lost 7 bases, with 13 bases spanning the gap. Germline V gene lookup returns CDR1 MDHEN and CDR2 SYDVKM. The CDR3 runs to 14 residues. CDR3 in amino acids: CASSFWQGNQPQHF. The CDR3 DNA sequence: TGTGCCAGCAGTTTTTGGCAGGGGAACCAGCCCCAGCATTTT.

The rearrangement joins TRBV27 to TRBJ2-5; D call uncertain. Trimming shortened V by 6 bases and J by 5 bases, and 13 bases separated the two germline ends. Per germline, CDR1 MNHEY and CDR2 SMNVEV (reference sequence). The CDR3 runs to 13 residues. The CDR3: CASSSLLGETQYF. The CDR3 DNA is TGTGCCAGCAGCTCCCTTCTTGGGGAGACCCAGTACTTC.